These 13 T cell receptor beta chains were all obtained from the same sample, sequenced in a study of cytomegalovirus exposure and HLA in healthy donors. A multiplex PCR was run with 60 Vbeta primers and 13 Jbeta primers. This table comes from immunoSEQ multiplex PCR, and its TCRdb copy is limited to in-frame clones, with some not included. Of around 130,000 clones in the sample, 70% to 85% were seen once. What was sequenced was PBMCs. The receptor source for this set is a man aged 50 to 60 in good health and CMV-seronegative.

Details on this clone: A junction boundary mismatches the germline segment, possibly from a read error. The sample holds other DNA sequences that translate to the same CDR3. This chain uses TRBV4-1 with TRBJ1-6; 7 bases match TRBD1. Germline-derived CDR1 and CDR2 are MGHRA and YSYEKL. The CDR3 length is 16 residues. The CDR3 region is CASSQAGGPNNSPLHF. Here the CDR3 DNA reads TGCGCCAGCAGCCAAGCAGGGGGTCCTAATAATTCCCCCCTCCACTTT.

The chain joins TRBV4-2 to TRBJ1-4; a possible D gene is TRBD1 (6 bases). The CDR3 runs 15 residues. Deletions cut 6 bases from V and 7 bases from J, with 18 bases between. Germline V lookup: CDR1 LGHNA, CDR2 YNFKEQ. The CDR3 sequence is CASRRTRGAGEKLFF. CDR3 nucleotides: TGTGCCAGCAGGCGAACGCGGGGGGCTGGTGAAAAACTGTTTTTT.

V is TRBV9 and J is TRBJ1-2; D is possibly TRBD1 (6 bases). The CDR3 has 15 amino acids. Trimming took off 4 bases at V and 1 base at J, with 14 bases between the two ends. The germline gives CDR1 SGDLS, CDR2 YYNGEE. The DNA for the CDR3 is TGTGCCAGCAGCACAGGACAGACCGTTAACTATGGCTACACCTTC. Translated: CASSTGQTVNYGYTF.

V is TRBV19 and J is TRBJ2-1; 7 bases agree with TRBD2. J gave up 0 bases and V 4 bases, and 6 bases lay outside the gene matches. CDR3 length: 16 residues. From germline, CDR1 is LNHDA and CDR2 SQIVND (reference sequence). The CDR3 spells CASSSREASSYNEQFF. The CDR3 nucleotides read TGTGCCAGTAGTAGTCGGGAGGCAAGCTCCTACAATGAGCAGTTCTTC.

The chain joins TRBV7-2 to TRBJ1-4; 7 bases match TRBD1. The CDR3 extends over 15 amino acids. V trimming: 5 bases; J trimming: 3 bases; junction bases outside the gene matches: 6. Per germline, CDR1 SGHTA and CDR2 FQGNSA. CDR3 residues: CASSMTGWPNEKLFF. In DNA, the CDR3 is TGTGCCAGCAGCATGACAGGGTGGCCTAATGAAAAACTGTTTTTT.

The J gene is TRBJ2-3, the V gene TRBV2; D is perhaps TRBD2 (5 bases). The germline V gene encodes CDR1 SNHLY and CDR2 FYNNEI. Deletions cut 0 bases from V and 10 bases from J, with 11 bases between. The CDR3 covers 13 residues. The CDR3 DNA follows: TGTGCCAGCAGTGAAGCGCGGGCTGCTTCGCAGTATTTT. Its protein product is CASSEARAASQYF.

In DNA form, the CDR3 reads TGTGCCAGCAGCGTACTAGCGGGGACTACCTATACGCAGTATTTT. Its translation: CASSVLAGTTYTQYF. The chain is built from TRBV9 and TRBJ2-3; 9 nucleotides agree with TRBD2. J lost 7 bases, V lost 1 base, and 7 bases had no gene match. From germline, CDR1 is SGDLS and CDR2 YYNGEE. The CDR3 spans 15 residues. Looking up the rest from reference TRBV9 and TRBJ2-3 gives the full variable domain: DSGVTQTPKHLITATGQRVTLRCSPRSGDLSVYWYQQSLDQGLQFLIQYYNGEERAKGNILERFSAQQFPDLHSELNLSSLELGDSALYFCASSVLAGTTYTQYFGPGTRLTVL.

The chain recombines TRBV30 with TRBJ1-3, with D unclear. CDR1 and CDR2 from the germline V gene are GTSNPN and SVGIG (reference sequence). The CDR3 extends over 13 amino acids. The V end was cut by 6 bases, the J end by 4 bases, with 13 bases between. CDR3 nucleotides: TGTGCCTGCGGGAGCTTCCTGGGAAACACCATATATTTT. It codes for CACGSFLGNTIYF.

V gene TRBV5-1 combines with J gene TRBJ2-5; 7 bases align to TRBD1. The CDR3 runs 14 residues. The ends lost 0 bases at V and 6 bases at J; junction bases unmatched: 5. The germline V gene encodes CDR1 SGHRS and CDR2 YFSETQ. The CDR3 region is CASSLEGTEQTQYF. The CDR3 coding sequence is TGCGCCAGCAGCTTGGAAGGGACAGAACAGACCCAGTACTTC.

The chain recombines TRBV21-1 with TRBJ2-1; the DNA was not used to check the table's D call, TRBD1. TRBV21-1 is shown as a pseudogene. The CDR3 spans 18 residues. In DNA, the CDR3 is TGTGCCAGCAGCAAAGGGAGGGACAGTGCTTCCTCCTACAATGAGCAGTTCTTC. Amino acid sequence: CASSKGRDSASSYNEQFF.

V gene TRBV5-5 combines with J gene TRBJ1-1, with D perhaps matching TRBD1 (6 bases). The CDR3 runs 15 residues. Germline CDR1 is SGHKS and CDR2 is YYEKEE (reference sequence). Trimming took off 4 bases at V and 0 bases at J, with 13 bases between the two ends. DNA of the CDR3: TGTGCCAGCAGCGGAGGGGGGGGACTGAACACTGAAGCTTTCTTT. Protein: CASSGGGGLNTEAFF. The full variable domain, with the rest looked up from reference TRBV5-5 and TRBJ1-1, is DAGVTQSPTHLIKTRGQQVTLRCSPISGHKSVSWYQQVLGQGPQFIFQYYEKEERGRGNFPDRFSARQFPNYSSELNVNALLLGDSALYLCASSGGGGLNTEAFFGQGTRLTVV.

The CDR3 loop reads CASSRGSRGNEKLFF. The CDR3 nucleotides are TGTGCCAGCAGCCGTGGTAGCAGGGGGAATGAAAAACTGTTTTTT. The V gene is TRBV5-4, the J gene TRBJ1-4; 7 bases are shared with TRBD1. J was trimmed by 5 bases and V by 4 bases; bases with no gene match: 8. Germline CDR1 reads SGHNT; CDR2 reads YYREEE (reference sequence). The CDR3 runs 15 residues.

The CDR3 loop reads CASSRERTGKYEQYF. The CDR3 DNA is TGTGCCAGCAGCAGGGAACGGACAGGTAAATACGAGCAGTACTTC. The gene calls are TRBV4-2 and TRBJ2-7; TRBD1 aligns across 7 bases. The CDR3 runs to 15 residues. V gave up 5 bases and J gave up 4 bases; unmatched junction bases: 11. CDR1 LGHNA and CDR2 YNFKEQ come from the germline V gene.